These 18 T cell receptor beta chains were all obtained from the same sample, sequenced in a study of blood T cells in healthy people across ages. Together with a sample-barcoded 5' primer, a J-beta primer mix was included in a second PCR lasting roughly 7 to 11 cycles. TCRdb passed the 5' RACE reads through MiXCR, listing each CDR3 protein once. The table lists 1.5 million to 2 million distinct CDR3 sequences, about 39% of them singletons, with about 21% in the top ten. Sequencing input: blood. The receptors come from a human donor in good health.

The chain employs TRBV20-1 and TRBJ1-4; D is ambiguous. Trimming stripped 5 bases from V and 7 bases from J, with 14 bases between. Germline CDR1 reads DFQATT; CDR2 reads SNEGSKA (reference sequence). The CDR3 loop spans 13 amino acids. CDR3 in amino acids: CSALRAGLEKLFF. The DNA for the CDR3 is TGCAGTGCTTTACGGGCCGGTCTTGAAAAACTGTTTTTT.

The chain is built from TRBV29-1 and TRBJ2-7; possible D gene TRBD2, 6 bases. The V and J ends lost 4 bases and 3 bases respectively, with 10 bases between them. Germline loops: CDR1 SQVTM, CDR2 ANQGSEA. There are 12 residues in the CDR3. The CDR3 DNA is TGCAGCGTTGCCGGGGGAAGCTACGAGCAGTACTTC. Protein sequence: CSVAGGSYEQYF.

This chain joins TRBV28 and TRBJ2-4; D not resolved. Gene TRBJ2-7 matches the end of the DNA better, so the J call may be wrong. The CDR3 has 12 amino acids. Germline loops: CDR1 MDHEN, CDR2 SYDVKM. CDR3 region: CASSTPTDEQYF. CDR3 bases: TGTGCCAGCAGCACCCCAACCGACGAGCAGTACTTC.

The CDR3 is CASSPTGLASHEQYF. CDR3 DNA: TGTGCCAGCAGTCCTACGGGACTAGCTTCCCACGAGCAGTACTTC. The V gene is TRBV27, the J gene TRBJ2-7, with 9 bases fitting TRBD2. The CDR3 has 15 amino acids. Germline CDR1 and CDR2: MNHEY and SMNVEV (reference sequence). With V trimmed by 5 bases and J by 5 bases, 10 bases remained unmatched.

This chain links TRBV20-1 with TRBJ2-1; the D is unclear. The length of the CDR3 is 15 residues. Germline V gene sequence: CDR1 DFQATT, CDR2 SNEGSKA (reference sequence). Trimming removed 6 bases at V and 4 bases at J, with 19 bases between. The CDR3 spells CSASTAMLLYNEQFF. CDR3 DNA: TGCAGTGCCTCCACCGCGATGCTCCTATACAATGAGCAGTTCTTC.

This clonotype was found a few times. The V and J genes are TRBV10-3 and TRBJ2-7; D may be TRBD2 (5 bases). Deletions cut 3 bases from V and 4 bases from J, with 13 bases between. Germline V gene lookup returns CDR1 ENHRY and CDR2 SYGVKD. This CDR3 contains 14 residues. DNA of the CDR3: TGTGCCATCAGTGAATCCGGGATCTTGTACGAGCAGTACTTC. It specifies CAISESGILYEQYF.

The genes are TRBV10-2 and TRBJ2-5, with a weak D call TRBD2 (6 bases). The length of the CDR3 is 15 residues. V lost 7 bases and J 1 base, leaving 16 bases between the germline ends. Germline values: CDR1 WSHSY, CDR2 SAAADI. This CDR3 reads CASKIRERPQETQYF. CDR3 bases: TGCGCCAGCAAAATCCGGGAGAGGCCCCAAGAGACCCAGTACTTC.

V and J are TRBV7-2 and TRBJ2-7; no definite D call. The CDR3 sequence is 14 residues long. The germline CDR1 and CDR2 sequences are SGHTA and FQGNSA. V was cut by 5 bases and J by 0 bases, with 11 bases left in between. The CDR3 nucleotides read TGTGCCAGCAGCGCGTCCAGGAGCTCCTACGAGCAGTACTTC. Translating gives CASSASRSSYEQYF.

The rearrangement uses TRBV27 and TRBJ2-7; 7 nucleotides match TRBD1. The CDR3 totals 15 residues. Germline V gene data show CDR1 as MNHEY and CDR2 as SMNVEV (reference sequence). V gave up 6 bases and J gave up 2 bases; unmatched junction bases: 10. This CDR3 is CASRRGPYLAYEQYF. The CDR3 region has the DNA TGTGCCAGCAGGAGGGGGCCATACCTAGCCTACGAGCAGTACTTC.

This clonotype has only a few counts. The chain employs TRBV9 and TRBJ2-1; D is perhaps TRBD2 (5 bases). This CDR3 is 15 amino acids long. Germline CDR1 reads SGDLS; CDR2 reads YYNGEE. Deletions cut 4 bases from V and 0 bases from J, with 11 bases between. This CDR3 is CASSRWAGSYNEQFF. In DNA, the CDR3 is TGTGCCAGCAGCCGGTGGGCGGGCTCCTACAATGAGCAGTTCTTC.

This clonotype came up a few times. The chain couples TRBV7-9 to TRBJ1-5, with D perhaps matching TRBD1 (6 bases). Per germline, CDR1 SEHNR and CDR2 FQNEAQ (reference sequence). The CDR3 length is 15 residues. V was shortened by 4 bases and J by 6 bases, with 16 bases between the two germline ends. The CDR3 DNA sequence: TGTGCCAGCAGCTCCGCCGGGGGGGGCTCTCAGCCCCAGCATTTT. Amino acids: CASSSAGGGSQPQHF.

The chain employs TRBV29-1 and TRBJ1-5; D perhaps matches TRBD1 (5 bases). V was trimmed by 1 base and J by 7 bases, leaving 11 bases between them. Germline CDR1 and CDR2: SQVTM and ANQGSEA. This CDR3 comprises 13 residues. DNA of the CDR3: TGCAGCGTTGAAGTGGCCGAGGGGCAGCCCCAGCATTTT. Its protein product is CSVEVAEGQPQHF.

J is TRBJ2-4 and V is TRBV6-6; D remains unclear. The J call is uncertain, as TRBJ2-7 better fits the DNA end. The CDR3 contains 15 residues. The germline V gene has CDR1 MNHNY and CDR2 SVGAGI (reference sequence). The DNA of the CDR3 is TGTGCCAGCAGTCCGATGTACACGGGTACCTACGAGCAGTACTTC. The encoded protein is CASSPMYTGTYEQYF.

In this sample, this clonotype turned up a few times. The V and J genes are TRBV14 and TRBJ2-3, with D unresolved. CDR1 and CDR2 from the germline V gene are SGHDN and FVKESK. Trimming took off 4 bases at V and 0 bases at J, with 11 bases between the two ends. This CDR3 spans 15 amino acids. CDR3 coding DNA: TGTGCCAGCAGCCTCCGACACCCTAGCACAGATACGCAGTATTTT. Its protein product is CASSLRHPSTDTQYF.

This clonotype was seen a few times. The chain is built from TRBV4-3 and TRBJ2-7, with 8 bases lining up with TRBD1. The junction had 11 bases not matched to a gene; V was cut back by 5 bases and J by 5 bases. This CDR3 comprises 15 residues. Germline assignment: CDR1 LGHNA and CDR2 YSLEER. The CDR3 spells CASSLATGEYHEQYF. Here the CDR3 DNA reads TGCGCCAGCAGCTTAGCGACAGGGGAATACCACGAGCAGTACTTC.

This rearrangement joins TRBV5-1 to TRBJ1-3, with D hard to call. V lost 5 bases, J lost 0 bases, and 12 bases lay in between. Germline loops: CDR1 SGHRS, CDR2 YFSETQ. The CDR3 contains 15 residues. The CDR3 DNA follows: TGCGCCAGCAGTATTCGCGGAACCTCTGGAAACACCATATATTTT. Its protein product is CASSIRGTSGNTIYF.

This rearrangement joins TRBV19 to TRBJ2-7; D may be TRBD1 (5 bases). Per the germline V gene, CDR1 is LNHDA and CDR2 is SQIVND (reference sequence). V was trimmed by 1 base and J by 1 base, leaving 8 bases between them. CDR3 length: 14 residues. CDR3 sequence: CASSIVAGSYEQYF. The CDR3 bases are TGTGCCAGTAGTATAGTGGCAGGGTCCTACGAGCAGTACTTC.

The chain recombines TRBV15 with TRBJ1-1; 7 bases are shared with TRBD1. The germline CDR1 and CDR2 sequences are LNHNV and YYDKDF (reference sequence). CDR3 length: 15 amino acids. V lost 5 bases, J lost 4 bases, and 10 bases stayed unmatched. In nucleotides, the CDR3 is TGTGCCACCAGCGGATCATACAGGGGAGGCACTGAAGCTTTCTTT. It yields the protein CATSGSYRGGTEAFF. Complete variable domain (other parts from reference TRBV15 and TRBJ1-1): DAMVIQNPRYQVTQFGKPVTLSCSQTLNHNVMYWYQQKSSQAPKLLFHYYDKDFNNEADTPDNFQSRRPNTSFCFLDIRSPGLGDTAMYLCATSGSYRGGTEAFFGQGTRLTVV.